This record covers a single T cell receptor (beta chain). The target antigen is unknown. This record belongs to a study of Ad26.COV2.S vaccination and SARS-CoV-2 variants. Across the study: The Ad26.COV2.S arm of the COV1001 trial was where the donor was placed.

The treatment was: around 19 received Ad26.COV2.S at low or high dose, single or two shots; 5 received placebo; per-sample allocation not given. Material that was analyzed had been drawn on day 63 after the first vaccine or placebo injection. As its vector, the vaccine had Ad26, which expressed Wuhan-strain SARS-CoV-2 spike. The ends lost 4 bases at V and 6 bases at J; junction bases unmatched: 8. The CDR3 extends over 15 amino acids. Germline V gene sequence: CDR1 SGHRS, CDR2 YFSETQ. Broader study findings: Substantial breadth was reportedly displayed by spike-specific CD8+ and CD4+ T cell responses after vaccination.

Profiled with immunoSEQ multiplex PCR; TCRdb holds only in-frame clones, not every one. The table records about 480,000 clones, 87% of them present only once. The sequences come from peripheral blood, collected in a trial of Ad26.COV2.S vaccine versus placebo. The rearrangement joins TRBV5-1 to TRBJ2-7; 12 positions match TRBD1. The clonotype comes from a person between 18 and 65 years old who received the Ad26.COV2.S COVID-19 vaccine or a placebo. The DNA for the CDR3 is TGCGCCAGCAGCCAAGCCGGGACAGGGGGCGGCGAGCAGTACTTC. Its translation is CASSQAGTGGGEQYF.